This passage covers 2 T cell receptor beta chains from one sample sequenced in a study of OX40 agonist ivuxolimab in advanced cancers. Here immunoSEQ multiplex PCR was the method, and the copy in TCRdb shows in-frame clones only, minus some. The table records 57,000 or so clones, about 83% of them present only once. Sequencing was performed on CD4+ or CD8+ T cells sorted from blood, taken in a trial of the OX40 agonist ivuxolimab. All receptors derive from an adult with an advanced solid tumor such as melanoma, head and neck, liver or kidney cancer.

The chain couples TRBV10-2 to TRBJ2-5, with 8 bases lining up with TRBD2. The CDR3 is made up of 15 amino acids. The germline gives CDR1 WSHSY, CDR2 SAAADI. V was pared by 6 bases and J by 3 bases, with 9 bases of the junction left unmatched. The CDR3 spells CASSPGGAGEETQYF. The CDR3 coding sequence is TGCGCCAGCAGCCCTGGGGGAGCGGGGGAAGAGACCCAGTACTTC.

The chain is built from TRBV6-6 and TRBJ2-3; weak D call: TRBD2 (6 bases). Trimming cost V 5 bases and J 1 base, with 10 bases left between them. The CDR3 runs to 14 residues. CDR1 MNHNY and CDR2 SVGAGI come from the germline V gene (reference sequence). CDR3 coding DNA: TGTGCCAGCAGTGCCACGGGGGGCACAGATACGCAGTATTTT. This encodes CASSATGGTDTQYF.